The 17 T cell receptor beta chains below were found in one sample sequenced in a study of T cell responses to AZD1222 COVID-19 vaccine. Assay: immunoSEQ multiplex PCR; the TCRdb copy retains only in-frame clones and omits some. The data contain around 140,000 clones, more than 85% of them singletons. The sample was peripheral blood, taken 28 days after the second AZD1222 dose. These receptors all stem from an adult who received the AZD1222 COVID-19 vaccine.

This chain connects TRBV28 to TRBJ1-5; the D gene is possibly TRBD1 (6 bases). This CDR3 is 12 amino acids long. From germline, CDR1 is MDHEN and CDR2 SYDVKM. The germline V and J ends were trimmed by 5 bases and 6 bases, with 8 bases remaining between them. CDR3 nucleotide sequence: TGTGCCAGCAGTCTCAGGGGTCAGCCCCAGCATTTT. Translating gives CASSLRGQPQHF.

This clone has only a few counts. The CDR3 coding sequence is TGTGCCAGCAGCCCCCCTAGGCACGAGCAGTACTTC. Protein product: CASSPPRHEQYF. V usage is TRBV9 and J usage is TRBJ2-7; unclear D gene. The V gene lost 4 bases and the J gene lost 5 bases, with 10 bases spanning the gap. The V gene's germline CDR1 is SGDLS and CDR2 YYNGEE. The CDR3 sequence is 12 residues long.

The chain has TRBV20-1 and TRBJ1-2; unclear D gene. CDR1 is DFQATT and CDR2 is SNEGSKA in the germline V gene (reference sequence). This CDR3 is built from 10 residues. V dropped 7 bases and J dropped 6 bases, with 9 bases sitting between them. The CDR3: CSDPLNGYTF. CDR3 DNA sequence: TGCAGTGACCCCCTCAATGGCTACACCTTC.

The V and J genes are TRBV6-2 or TRBV6-3 and TRBJ2-3, with 8 nucleotides matching TRBD2. The V segment lost 0 bases and the J segment 5 bases; nucleotides outside the gene matches: 4. The CDR3 loop spans 15 amino acids. Germline lookup yields CDR1 MNHEY and CDR2 SVGEGT. The CDR3 loop reads CASSYSKAGEDTQYF. CDR3 nucleotide sequence: TGTGCCAGCAGTTACTCGAAAGCGGGAGAAGATACGCAGTATTTT.

The chain has TRBV9 and TRBJ2-2; 11 bases map to TRBD2. Trimming cost V 4 bases and J 4 bases; bases outside gene matches: 6. CDR3 size: 16 residues. From germline, CDR1 is SGDLS and CDR2 YYNGEE. The CDR3: CASSPTLAGVTGELFF. DNA for the CDR3: TGTGCCAGCAGCCCGACACTAGCGGGGGTCACCGGGGAGCTGTTTTTT. The whole variable domain, remainder taken from reference TRBV9 and TRBJ2-2, is DSGVTQTPKHLITATGQRVTLRCSPRSGDLSVYWYQQSLDQGLQFLIQYYNGEERAKGNILERFSAQQFPDLHSELNLSSLELGDSALYFCASSPTLAGVTGELFFGEGSRLTVL.

The chain combines TRBV29-1 with TRBJ1-1; 7 bases map to TRBD1. CDR1 and CDR2 from the germline V gene are SQVTM and ANQGSEA. The length of the CDR3 is 12 residues. V trimming: 7 bases; J trimming: 3 bases; junction bases outside the gene matches: 5. CDR3 sequence reads: CSARDRDTEAFF. CDR3 DNA: TGCAGCGCGAGGGACAGAGACACTGAAGCTTTCTTT.

This chain links TRBV7-9 with TRBJ2-3, with D unresolved. This CDR3 is 13 amino acids long. V was cut by 0 bases and J by 5 bases, with 6 bases left in between. Germline V gene lookup returns CDR1 SEHNR and CDR2 FQNEAQ (reference sequence). CDR3 sequence reads: CASSLAVRDTQYF. The CDR3, as DNA: TGTGCCAGCAGCTTAGCCGTGAGAGATACGCAGTATTTT.

The chain is built from TRBV12-3 or TRBV12-4 and TRBJ2-7; D unresolved. This CDR3 is built from 13 residues. The germline V and J ends were trimmed by 9 bases and 2 bases, with 14 bases remaining between them. This chain's CDR3 is CASRSPFTYEQYF. The CDR3 DNA follows: TGTGCCAGTCGATCCCCTTTTACCTACGAGCAGTACTTC.

The chain carries TRBV29-1 and TRBJ2-7; TRBD1 or TRBD2 may be the D gene (5 bases each). The V gene's germline CDR1 is SQVTM and CDR2 ANQGSEA. V dropped 3 bases and J dropped 0 bases, with 15 bases sitting between them. This CDR3 is built from 15 residues. CDR3 amino acids: CSVEGEGENSYEQYF. DNA of the CDR3: TGCAGCGTTGAGGGGGAAGGGGAAAACTCCTACGAGCAGTACTTC.

The chain couples TRBV28 to TRBJ1-6; tentatively, D is TRBD1 (5 bases). CDR3 length: 17 residues. Germline V gives CDR1 MDHEN, CDR2 SYDVKM. Trimming stripped 7 bases from V and 0 bases from J, with 16 bases between. CDR3 in amino acids: CASISRGSSSYNSPLHF. The CDR3 DNA is TGTGCCAGCATTTCAAGGGGCAGCAGCTCCTATAATTCACCCCTCCACTTT. Looking up the rest from reference TRBV28 and TRBJ1-6 gives the full variable domain: DVKVTQSSRYLVKRTGEKVFLECVQDMDHENMFWYRQDPGLGLRLIYFSYDVKMKEKGDIPEGYSVSREKKERFSLILESASTNQTSMYLCASISRGSSSYNSPLHFGNGTRLTVT.

This sequence joins TRBV19 and TRBJ1-4; tentative D call: TRBD1 (5 bases). V was clipped by 6 bases and J by 2 bases, with 13 bases between them. This CDR3 has 15 residues. The germline V gene encodes CDR1 LNHDA and CDR2 SQIVND (reference sequence). CDR3 nucleotide sequence: TGTGCCAGTAGCACAAACGGGGGTACTAATGAAAAACTGTTTTTT. This encodes CASSTNGGTNEKLFF. Full variable domain (rest looked up from reference TRBV19 and TRBJ1-4): DGGITQSPKYLFRKEGQNVTLSCEQNLNHDAMYWYRQDPGQGLRLIYYSQIVNDFQKGDIAEGYSVSREKKESFPLTVTSAQKNPTAFYLCASSTNGGTNEKLFFGSGTQLSVL.

V usage is TRBV7-2 and J usage is TRBJ1-2, with D maybe TRBD1 (5 bases). This CDR3 has 13 residues. The V and J ends lost 5 bases and 7 bases respectively, with 14 bases between them. The germline CDR1 and CDR2 sequences are SGHTA and FQGNSA. The CDR3 region has the DNA TGTGCCAGCAGCCGAGACAGAGACCTTGGCTACACCTTC. It is translated as CASSRDRDLGYTF.

V and J are TRBV3-1 (or the pseudogene TRBV3-2) and TRBJ2-1, with D unclear. The length of the CDR3 is 13 residues. The germline CDR1 and CDR2 sequences are LGHDT and YNNKEL (reference sequence). V was shortened by 0 bases and J by 7 bases, with 7 bases between the two germline ends. Written as DNA, the CDR3 is TGTGCCAGCAGCCAAGATCTTGGAAATGAGCAGTTCTTC. Amino acid sequence: CASSQDLGNEQFF.

CDR3 sequence reads: CASSETSGDTDTQYF. CDR3 sequence (DNA): TGCGCCAGCAGCGAGACTAGCGGGGACACAGATACGCAGTATTTT. V gene TRBV4-3 combines with J gene TRBJ2-3, with TRBD2 identical over 11 bases. Germline assignment: CDR1 LGHNA and CDR2 YSLEER. This CDR3 comprises 15 residues. V lost 5 bases, J lost 2 bases, and 3 bases stayed unmatched.

The chain carries TRBV4-2 and TRBJ1-1, with unresolved D. The CDR3 contains 17 residues. Germline lookup yields CDR1 LGHNA and CDR2 YNFKEQ. Trimming left V 3 bases short and J 0 bases short, with 17 bases between. Here the CDR3 reads CASSQGIRGRMNTEAFF. The CDR3 region has the DNA TGTGCCAGCAGCCAGGGAATCCGTGGACGCATGAACACTGAAGCTTTCTTT.

The chain couples TRBV13 to TRBJ1-1, with D maybe TRBD1 (5 bases). Deletions cut 3 bases from V and 0 bases from J, with 11 bases between. Germline V gives CDR1 PRHDT, CDR2 FYEKMQ (reference sequence). The length of the CDR3 is 15 residues. The CDR3 reads CASSFRRGVNTEAFF. For the CDR3, the DNA is TGTGCCAGCAGCTTTAGAAGGGGAGTGAACACTGAAGCTTTCTTT.

The rearrangement uses TRBV3-1 (or the pseudogene TRBV3-2) and TRBJ2-5, with D perhaps TRBD1 (5 bases). Trimming shortened V by 3 bases and J by 7 bases, and 9 bases separated the two germline ends. The CDR3 is made up of 12 amino acids. Germline V CDR1 and CDR2: LGHDT, YNNKEL (reference sequence). CDR3 in amino acids: CASSQGQGTQYF. The CDR3 bases are TGTGCCAGCAGCCAGGGTCAGGGGACCCAGTACTTC.